These 20 T cell receptor beta chains were all obtained from the same sample, sequenced in a study of shared clonotypes between healthy human individuals. Generated by immunoSEQ multiplex PCR, the TCRdb table keeps only in-frame clones and is missing some. The sample contains some 660,000 clones, roughly 73% of which appear only once. Sequencing was carried out using memory CD4+ T cells sorted from blood. Documented subset: CD45RA-negative fraction. The receptors stem from a woman aged 25-40 years in good health.

The chain employs TRBV27 and TRBJ1-4; the D gene is possibly TRBD1 (6 bases). Germline CDR1 and CDR2: MNHEY and SMNVEV (reference sequence). The V gene lost 5 bases and the J gene lost 8 bases, with 18 bases spanning the gap. The CDR3 has 15 amino acids. Here the CDR3 reads CASSPRRDQGEKLFF. DNA for the CDR3: TGTGCCAGCAGTCCACGCCGGGACCAGGGGGAAAAACTGTTTTTT.

CDR3 in DNA: TGTGCCAGCAGCTTACGAGCAGGGTCAAGCAATCAGCCCCAGCATTTT. Encoded protein: CASSLRAGSSNQPQHF. The chain joins TRBV7-2 to TRBJ1-5; possible D gene TRBD1, 5 bases. The CDR3 consists of 16 residues. V was cut by 2 bases and J by 1 base, with 12 bases left in between. Per germline, CDR1 SGHTA and CDR2 FQGNSA.

J is TRBJ2-1 and V is TRBV4-2; possible D gene TRBD2, 5 bases. This CDR3 comprises 16 residues. Trimming stripped 0 bases from V and 4 bases from J, with 13 bases between. Germline V gives CDR1 LGHNA, CDR2 YNFKEQ. The chain's CDR3 is CASSQEVAAVYNEQFF. In nucleotides, the CDR3 is TGTGCCAGCAGCCAAGAGGTAGCAGCGGTTTACAATGAGCAGTTCTTC.

This clone was found a few times. The J gene is TRBJ1-3, the V gene TRBV14; D is possibly TRBD1 (6 bases). The V end was cut by 4 bases, the J end by 5 bases, with 12 bases between. The CDR3 totals 14 residues. Germline values: CDR1 SGHDN, CDR2 FVKESK. The CDR3 nucleotides are TGTGCCAGCAGCCCCCAGGGGTCCCGAAACACCATATATTTT. Translated, it gives CASSPQGSRNTIYF.

This chain connects TRBV7-7 to TRBJ2-1, with D possibly being TRBD2 (5 bases). Per germline, CDR1 SSHAT and CDR2 FNYEAQ (reference sequence). CDR3 length: 13 residues. V gave up 5 bases and J gave up 8 bases, with 13 bases separating them. Here the CDR3 DNA reads TGTGCCAGCAGCCCAGACTACGGAGATGAGCAGTTCTTC. It yields the protein CASSPDYGDEQFF.

The chain employs TRBV27 and TRBJ1-1; a possible D gene is TRBD1 (5 bases). Germline values: CDR1 MNHEY, CDR2 SMNVEV (reference sequence). The CDR3 is 14 amino acids. Trimming removed 4 bases at V and 5 bases at J, with 14 bases between. This CDR3 reads CASSSQGIGTEAFF. CDR3 bases: TGTGCCAGCAGTTCCCAGGGAATAGGAACTGAAGCTTTCTTT.

The chain has TRBV27 and TRBJ2-7, with D possibly being TRBD1 or TRBD2 (6 bases each). Germline V gene data show CDR1 as MNHEY and CDR2 as SMNVEV (reference sequence). Trimming removed 7 bases at V and 2 bases at J, with 18 bases between. The CDR3 totals 15 residues. The CDR3 bases are TGTGCCAGCAAGGGGGGCGACTACCTTCCCTACGAGCAGTACTTC. Its protein is CASKGGDYLPYEQYF.

This sequence joins TRBV7-9 and TRBJ2-3; D gene unclear. The CDR3 is 11 residues long. The V gene's germline CDR1 is SEHNR and CDR2 FQNEAQ (reference sequence). Trimming took 5 bases from V and 10 from J, leaving 10 bases between them. The CDR3: CASSHGPAQYF. DNA of the CDR3: TGTGCCAGCAGCCACGGGCCGGCGCAGTATTTT.

This chain connects TRBV2 to TRBJ1-5, with 8 bases lining up with TRBD1. CDR3 length equals 17 residues. V was clipped by 3 bases and J by 4 bases; unmatched bases: 11. Germline V gene lookup returns CDR1 SNHLY and CDR2 FYNNEI. As DNA, the CDR3 is TGTGCCAGCAGTGATACCAGGGGGCGACGGGGGAATCAGCCCCAGCATTTT. It codes for CASSDTRGRRGNQPQHF.

The CDR3 is CASSNPLGGTDTQYF. For the CDR3, the DNA is TGTGCCAGCAGCAACCCACTCGGGGGGACAGATACGCAGTATTTT. The rearrangement uses TRBV6-6 and TRBJ2-3, with 7 bases lining up with TRBD2. The CDR3 has 15 residues. V lost 6 bases to trimming and J lost 3 bases; unmatched junction nucleotides: 9. The V gene's germline CDR1 is MNHNY and CDR2 SVGAGI (reference sequence).

This chain uses TRBV7-6 with TRBJ2-2, with D perhaps assigned TRBD1 or TRBD2 (5 bases each). The CDR3 runs to 17 residues. Germline loops: CDR1 SGHVS, CDR2 FNYEAQ. V dropped 3 bases and J dropped 1 base, with 15 bases sitting between them. CDR3 coding DNA: TGTGCCAGCAGCTTTGTTTACGGGACGGAGAACACCGGGGAGCTGTTTTTT. Translated, it gives CASSFVYGTENTGELFF. Filled out from reference TRBV7-6 and TRBJ2-2, the complete variable domain reads GAGVSQSPRYKVTKRGQDVALRCDPISGHVSLYWYRQALGQGPEFLTYFNYEAQQDKSGLPNDRFSAERPEGSISTLTIQRTEQRDSAMYRCASSFVYGTENTGELFFGEGSRLTVL.

This chain uses TRBV29-1 with TRBJ1-2; D ambiguous. CDR3 length: 12 amino acids. Trimming took off 2 bases at V and 5 bases at J, with 9 bases between the two ends. Germline loops: CDR1 SQVTM, CDR2 ANQGSEA. The CDR3 DNA reads TGCAGCGTTGAACGGGTCTCTTATGGCTACACCTTC. Translation gives CSVERVSYGYTF.

CDR3: CASNVGGQETQYF. The CDR3 region has the DNA TGTGCCAGCAACGTAGGGGGCCAAGAGACCCAGTACTTC. The rearrangement joins TRBV2 to TRBJ2-5; D perhaps matches TRBD1 (6 bases). Between the trimmed V and J ends, which lost 7 bases and 1 base, there was a span of 10 bases. Germline V lookup: CDR1 SNHLY, CDR2 FYNNEI. The CDR3 is made up of 13 amino acids.

This chain connects TRBV27 to TRBJ2-3; D gene ambiguous. From germline, CDR1 is MNHEY and CDR2 SMNVEV (reference sequence). CDR3 length: 16 residues. Trimming shortened V by 2 bases and J by 2 bases, and 14 bases separated the two germline ends. The CDR3 loop is CASSLALQRNTDTQYF. The CDR3 nucleotides read TGTGCCAGCAGTTTAGCTCTCCAGCGAAACACAGATACGCAGTATTTT.

The chain employs TRBV6-1 and TRBJ2-5, with D uncertain. The CDR3 loop spans 11 amino acids. Looked up from germline, CDR1 is MNHNS and CDR2 is SASEGT. The V and J ends lost 7 bases and 5 bases respectively, with 8 bases between them. In nucleotides, the CDR3 is TGTGCCAGCACCCTCCAGGAGACCCAGTACTTC. Encoded protein: CASTLQETQYF.

The chain uses TRBV4-1 and TRBJ2-7, with D maybe TRBD1 (6 bases). The ends were cut back, 0 bases at V and 4 bases at J, with 16 bases in the middle. The germline V gene encodes CDR1 MGHRA and CDR2 YSYEKL. This CDR3 comprises 16 residues. The CDR3 nucleotides are TGCGCCAGCAGCCAAGATCGATGGACAGTGACATACGAGCAGTACTTC. It translates to CASSQDRWTVTYEQYF.

The chain carries TRBV2 and TRBJ1-2; weak D call: TRBD1 (6 bases). Germline V gene data show CDR1 as SNHLY and CDR2 as FYNNEI. V gave up 7 bases and J gave up 6 bases, with 12 bases separating them. CDR3 size: 12 residues. The CDR3 DNA reads as TGTGCCAGCACAGGGGCGAAGGATGGCTACACCTTC. Protein sequence: CASTGAKDGYTF.

J is TRBJ2-2 and V is TRBV14; no clear D gene. The CDR3 totals 14 residues. CDR1 is SGHDN, CDR2 FVKESK, per germline. The V end lost 1 base, the J end lost 6 bases, and 9 bases lay between the germline ends. The CDR3 DNA is TGTGCCAGCAGCCAAGTACGTGCGTCCGGGGAGCTGTTTTTT. This codes for CASSQVRASGELFF. The full variable domain, in which reference TRBV14 and TRBJ2-2 provide the parts outside the CDR3, is EAGVTQFPSHSVIEKGQTVTLRCDPISGHDNLYWYRRVMGKEIKFLLHFVKESKQDESGMPNNRFLAERTGGTYSTLKVQPAELEDSGVYFCASSQVRASGELFFGEGSRLTVL.

The rearrangement links TRBV6-5 to TRBJ2-7, with D perhaps matching TRBD2 (6 bases). CDR3 length equals 14 residues. Deletions cut 2 bases from V and 5 bases from J, with 13 bases between. Germline CDR1 reads MNHEY; CDR2 reads SVGAGI. As DNA, the CDR3 is TGTGCCAGCAGTTACAATTCTGGAGGGCACGAGCAGTACTTC. Its protein product is CASSYNSGGHEQYF.

V is TRBV7-2 and J is TRBJ2-7, with 10 positions matching TRBD1. The trim removed 5 bases at V and 6 bases at J, leaving 10 bases unmatched. CDR1 and CDR2 (germline): SGHTA, FQGNSA. The CDR3 spans 15 residues. CDR3 DNA sequence: TGTGCCAGCAGCCCCAGACAGGGGGCAAGCGGCGAGCAGTACTTC. Translation: CASSPRQGASGEQYF. Full variable domain (rest looked up from reference TRBV7-2 and TRBJ2-7): GAGVSQSPSNKVTEKGKDVELRCDPISGHTALYWYRQSLGQGLEFLIYFQGNSAPDKSGLPSDRFSAERTGGSVSTLTIQRTQQEDSAVYLCASSPRQGASGEQYFGPGTRLTVT.